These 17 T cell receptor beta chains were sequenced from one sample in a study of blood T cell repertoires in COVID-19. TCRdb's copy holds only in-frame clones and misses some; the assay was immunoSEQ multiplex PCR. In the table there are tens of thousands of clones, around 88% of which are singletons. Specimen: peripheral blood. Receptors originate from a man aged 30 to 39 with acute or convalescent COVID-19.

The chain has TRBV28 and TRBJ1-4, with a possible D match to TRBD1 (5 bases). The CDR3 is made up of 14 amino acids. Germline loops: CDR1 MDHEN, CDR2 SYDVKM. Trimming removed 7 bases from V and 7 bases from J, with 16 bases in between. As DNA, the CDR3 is TGTGCCAGCACCCCCCCACAGGACCGTGAAAAACTGTTTTTT. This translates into CASTPPQDREKLFF.

CDR3 sequence reads: CASSSKQGGDIQYF. The DNA of the CDR3 is TGTGCCAGCAGCTCGAAACAGGGGGGAGACATTCAGTACTTC. The V gene is TRBV11-3, the J gene TRBJ2-4; 8 bases are shared with TRBD1. CDR1 and CDR2 from the germline V gene are SGHNT and YENEEA. V lost 4 bases and J lost 8; bases outside the gene matches: 7. The CDR3 spans 14 residues.

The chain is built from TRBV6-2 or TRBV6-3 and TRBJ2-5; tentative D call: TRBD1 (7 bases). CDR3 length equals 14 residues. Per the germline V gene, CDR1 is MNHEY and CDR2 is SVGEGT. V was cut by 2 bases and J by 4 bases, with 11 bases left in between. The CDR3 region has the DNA TGTGCCAGCAGTTACGCGGGACAGACAGAGACCCAGTACTTC. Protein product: CASSYAGQTETQYF.

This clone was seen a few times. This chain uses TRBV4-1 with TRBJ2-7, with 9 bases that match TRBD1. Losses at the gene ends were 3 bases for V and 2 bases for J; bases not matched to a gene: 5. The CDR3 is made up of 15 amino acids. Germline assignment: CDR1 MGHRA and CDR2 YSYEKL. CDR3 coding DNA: TGCGCCAGCAGCCACCCGGGACAGGGACCCTACGAGCAGTACTTC. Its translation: CASSHPGQGPYEQYF.

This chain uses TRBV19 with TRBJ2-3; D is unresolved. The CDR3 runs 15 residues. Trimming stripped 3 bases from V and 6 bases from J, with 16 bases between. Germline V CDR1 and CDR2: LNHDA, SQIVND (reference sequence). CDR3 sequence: CASSIGQMIRDTQYF. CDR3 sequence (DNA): TGTGCCAGTAGTATTGGGCAGATGATAAGGGATACGCAGTATTTT.

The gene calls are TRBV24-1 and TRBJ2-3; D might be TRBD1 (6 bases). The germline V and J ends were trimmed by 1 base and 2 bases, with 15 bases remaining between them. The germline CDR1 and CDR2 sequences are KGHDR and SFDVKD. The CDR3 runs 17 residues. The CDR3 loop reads CATSDFGQWGSTDTQYF. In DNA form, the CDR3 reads TGTGCCACCAGTGATTTCGGACAGTGGGGGTCCACAGATACGCAGTATTTT.

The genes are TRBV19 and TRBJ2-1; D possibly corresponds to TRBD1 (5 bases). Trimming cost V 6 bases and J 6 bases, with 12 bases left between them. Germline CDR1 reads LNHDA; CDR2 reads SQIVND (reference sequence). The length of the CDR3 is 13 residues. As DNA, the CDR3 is TGTGCCAGTAGGGCGACAGACTCCAATGAGCAGTTCTTC. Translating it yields CASRATDSNEQFF.

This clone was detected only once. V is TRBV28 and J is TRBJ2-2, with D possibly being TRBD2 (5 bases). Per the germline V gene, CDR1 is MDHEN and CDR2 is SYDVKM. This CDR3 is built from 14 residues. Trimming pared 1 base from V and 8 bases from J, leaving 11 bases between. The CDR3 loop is CASSLSTGRGELFF. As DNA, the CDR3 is TGTGCCAGCAGTTTATCGACGGGAAGGGGGGAGCTGTTTTTT.

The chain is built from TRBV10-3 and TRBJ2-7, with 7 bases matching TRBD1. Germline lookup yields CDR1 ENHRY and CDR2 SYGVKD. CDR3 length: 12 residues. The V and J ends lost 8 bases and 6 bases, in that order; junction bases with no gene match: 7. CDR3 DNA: TGTGCCATCGGGGGACAGAACGTCGAGCAGTACTTC. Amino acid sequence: CAIGGQNVEQYF.

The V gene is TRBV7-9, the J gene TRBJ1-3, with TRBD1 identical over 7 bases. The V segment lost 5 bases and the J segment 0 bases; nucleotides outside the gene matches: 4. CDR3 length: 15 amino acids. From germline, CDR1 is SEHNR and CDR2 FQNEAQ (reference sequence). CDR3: CASSPGQSSGNTIYF. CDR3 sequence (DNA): TGTGCCAGCAGCCCGGGACAGAGCTCTGGAAACACCATATATTTT.

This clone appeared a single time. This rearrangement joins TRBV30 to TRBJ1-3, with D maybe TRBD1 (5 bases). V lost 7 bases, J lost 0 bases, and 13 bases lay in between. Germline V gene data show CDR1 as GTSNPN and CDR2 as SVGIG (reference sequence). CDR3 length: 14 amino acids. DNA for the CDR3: TGTGCCTCAAACAAGGGGTTCTCTGGAAACACCATATATTTT. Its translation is CASNKGFSGNTIYF.

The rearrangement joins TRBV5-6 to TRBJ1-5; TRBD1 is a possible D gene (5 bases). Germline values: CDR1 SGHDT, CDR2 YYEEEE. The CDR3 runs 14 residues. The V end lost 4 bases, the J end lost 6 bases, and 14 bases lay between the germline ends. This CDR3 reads CASSRRGWGQPQHF. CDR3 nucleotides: TGTGCCAGCAGCCGGAGGGGATGGGGTCAGCCCCAGCATTTT.

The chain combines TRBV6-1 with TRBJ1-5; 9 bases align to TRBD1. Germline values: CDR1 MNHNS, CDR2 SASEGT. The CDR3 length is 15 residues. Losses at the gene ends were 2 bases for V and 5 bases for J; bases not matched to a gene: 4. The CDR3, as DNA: TGTGCCAGCAGTGAATGGGGACAGGGAGATCAGCCCCAGCATTTT. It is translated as CASSEWGQGDQPQHF.

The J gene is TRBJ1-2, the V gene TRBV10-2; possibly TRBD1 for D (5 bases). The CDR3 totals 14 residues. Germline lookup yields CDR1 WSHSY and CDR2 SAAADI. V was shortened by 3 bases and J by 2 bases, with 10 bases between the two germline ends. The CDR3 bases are TGCGCCAGCAGTGATGGGGCAGGGAACTATGGCTACACCTTC. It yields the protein CASSDGAGNYGYTF.

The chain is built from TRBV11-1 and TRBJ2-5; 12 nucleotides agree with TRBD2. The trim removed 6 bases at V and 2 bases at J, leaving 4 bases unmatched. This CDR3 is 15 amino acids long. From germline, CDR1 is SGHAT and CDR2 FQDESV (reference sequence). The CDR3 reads CASSRLAGVQETQYF. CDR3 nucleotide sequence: TGTGCCAGCAGTAGACTAGCGGGAGTACAAGAGACCCAGTACTTC.

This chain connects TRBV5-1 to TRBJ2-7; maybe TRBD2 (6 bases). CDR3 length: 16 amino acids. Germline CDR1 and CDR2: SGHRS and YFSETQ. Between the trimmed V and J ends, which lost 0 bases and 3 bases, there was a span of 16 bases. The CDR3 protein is CASSLVRNRRDYEQYF. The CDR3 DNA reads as TGCGCCAGCAGCTTGGTTCGGAACAGGCGGGACTACGAGCAGTACTTC.

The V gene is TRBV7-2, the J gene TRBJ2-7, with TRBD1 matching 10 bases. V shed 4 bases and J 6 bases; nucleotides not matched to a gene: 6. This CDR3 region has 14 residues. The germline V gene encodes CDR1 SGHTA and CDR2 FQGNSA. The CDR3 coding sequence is TGTGCCAGCAGCTCTGGACAGGGGGGGCGCGAGCAGTACTTC. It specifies CASSSGQGGREQYF. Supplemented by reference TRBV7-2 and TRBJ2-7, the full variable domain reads GAGVSQSPSNKVTEKGKDVELRCDPISGHTALYWYRQSLGQGLEFLIYFQGNSAPDKSGLPSDRFSAERTGGSVSTLTIQRTQQEDSAVYLCASSSGQGGREQYFGPGTRLTVT.